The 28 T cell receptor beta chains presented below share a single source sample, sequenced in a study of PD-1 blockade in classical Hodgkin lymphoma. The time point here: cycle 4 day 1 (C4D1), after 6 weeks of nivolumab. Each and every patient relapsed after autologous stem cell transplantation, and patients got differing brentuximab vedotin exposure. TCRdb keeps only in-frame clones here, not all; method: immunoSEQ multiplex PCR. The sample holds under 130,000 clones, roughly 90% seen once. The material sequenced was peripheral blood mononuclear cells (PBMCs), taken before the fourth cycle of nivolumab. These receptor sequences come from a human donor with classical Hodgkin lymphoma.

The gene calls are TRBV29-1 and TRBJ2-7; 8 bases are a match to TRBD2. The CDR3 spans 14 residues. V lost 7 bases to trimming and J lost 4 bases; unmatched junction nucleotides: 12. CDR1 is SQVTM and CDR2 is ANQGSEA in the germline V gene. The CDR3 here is CSAGGGRTSYEQYF. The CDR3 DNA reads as TGCAGCGCGGGGGGCGGGAGGACCTCTTACGAGCAGTACTTC.

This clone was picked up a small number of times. The CDR3 region is CSAWSDTQYF. The CDR3 DNA is TGCAGTGCTTGGTCAGATACGCAGTATTTT. This chain connects TRBV20-1 to TRBJ2-3; D not resolved. The V gene's germline CDR1 is DFQATT and CDR2 SNEGSKA (reference sequence). The CDR3 loop spans 10 amino acids. Trimming shortened V by 5 bases and J by 4 bases, and 4 bases separated the two germline ends.

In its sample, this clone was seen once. The CDR3 region is CASSQDGGGSYNEQFF. The DNA for the CDR3 is TGCGCCAGCAGCCAAGATGGAGGGGGCTCCTACAATGAGCAGTTCTTC. The chain recombines TRBV4-1 with TRBJ2-1; D assignment may be TRBD1 or TRBD2 (6 bases each). V was cut by 0 bases and J by 0 bases, with 9 bases left in between. The CDR3 runs 16 residues. Germline V lookup: CDR1 MGHRA, CDR2 YSYEKL.

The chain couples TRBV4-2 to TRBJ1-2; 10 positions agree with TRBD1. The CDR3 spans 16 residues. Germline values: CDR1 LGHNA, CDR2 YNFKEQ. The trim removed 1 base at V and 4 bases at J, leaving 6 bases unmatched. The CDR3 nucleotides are TGTGCCAGCAGCCAAGCCGGGACAGGGGTGGGCTATGGCTACACCTTC. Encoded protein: CASSQAGTGVGYGYTF.

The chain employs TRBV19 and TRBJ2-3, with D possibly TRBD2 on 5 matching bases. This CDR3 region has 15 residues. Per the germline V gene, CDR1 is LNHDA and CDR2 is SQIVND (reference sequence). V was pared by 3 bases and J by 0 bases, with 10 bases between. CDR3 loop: CASSIGQRSTDTQYF. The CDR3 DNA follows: TGTGCCAGTAGTATTGGGCAGCGGAGCACAGATACGCAGTATTTT.

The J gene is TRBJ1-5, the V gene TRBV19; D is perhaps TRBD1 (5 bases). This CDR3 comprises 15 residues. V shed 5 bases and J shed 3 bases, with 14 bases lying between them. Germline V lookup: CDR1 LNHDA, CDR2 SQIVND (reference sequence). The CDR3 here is CASSDSGGPNQPQHF. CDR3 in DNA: TGTGCCAGTAGTGACAGTGGGGGTCCCAATCAGCCCCAGCATTTT.

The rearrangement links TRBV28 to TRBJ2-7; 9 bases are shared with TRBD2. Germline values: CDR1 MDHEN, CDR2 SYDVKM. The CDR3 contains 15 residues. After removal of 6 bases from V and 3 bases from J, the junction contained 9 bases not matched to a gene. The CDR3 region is CASRLIAGVGYEQYF. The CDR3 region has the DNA TGTGCCAGCAGACTCATAGCGGGAGTTGGCTACGAGCAGTACTTC.

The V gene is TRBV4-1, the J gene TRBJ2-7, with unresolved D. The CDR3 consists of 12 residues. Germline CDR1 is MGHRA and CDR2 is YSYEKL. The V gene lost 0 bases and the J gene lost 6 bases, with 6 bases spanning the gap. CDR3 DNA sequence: TGCGCCAGCAGCCAAGACTATGGCGAGCAGTACTTC. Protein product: CASSQDYGEQYF.

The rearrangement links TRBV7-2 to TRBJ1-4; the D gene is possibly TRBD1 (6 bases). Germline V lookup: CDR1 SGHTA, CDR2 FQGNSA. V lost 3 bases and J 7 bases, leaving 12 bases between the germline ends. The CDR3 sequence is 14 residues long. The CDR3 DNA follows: TGTGCCAGCAGCTTGGCAGGACAGTTTGAAAAACTGTTTTTT. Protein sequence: CASSLAGQFEKLFF.

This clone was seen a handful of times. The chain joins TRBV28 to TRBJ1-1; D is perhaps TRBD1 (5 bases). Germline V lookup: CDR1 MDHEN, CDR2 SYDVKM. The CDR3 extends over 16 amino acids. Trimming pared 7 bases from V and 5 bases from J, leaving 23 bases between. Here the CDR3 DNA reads TGTGCCAGCACCTTACGAGGGACCGCCCGGTTGACTGAAGCTTTCTTT. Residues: CASTLRGTARLTEAFF.

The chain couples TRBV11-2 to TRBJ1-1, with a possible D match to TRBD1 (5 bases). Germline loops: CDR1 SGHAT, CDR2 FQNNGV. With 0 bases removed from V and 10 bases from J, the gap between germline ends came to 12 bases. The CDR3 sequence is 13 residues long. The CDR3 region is CASSLEAGGRAFF. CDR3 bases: TGTGCCAGCAGCTTAGAGGCGGGGGGTCGAGCTTTCTTT.

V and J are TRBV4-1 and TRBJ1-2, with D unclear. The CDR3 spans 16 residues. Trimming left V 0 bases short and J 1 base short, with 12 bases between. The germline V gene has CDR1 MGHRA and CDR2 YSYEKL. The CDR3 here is CASSQDTPLINYGYTF. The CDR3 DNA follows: TGCGCCAGCAGCCAAGATACACCATTGATTAACTATGGCTACACCTTC.

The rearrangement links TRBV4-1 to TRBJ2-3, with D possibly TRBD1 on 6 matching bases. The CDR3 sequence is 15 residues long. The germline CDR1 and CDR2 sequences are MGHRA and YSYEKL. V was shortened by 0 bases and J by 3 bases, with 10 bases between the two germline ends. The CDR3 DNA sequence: TGCGCCAGCAGCCAAGATGAAAGGGGGACAGATACGCAGTATTTT. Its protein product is CASSQDERGTDTQYF.

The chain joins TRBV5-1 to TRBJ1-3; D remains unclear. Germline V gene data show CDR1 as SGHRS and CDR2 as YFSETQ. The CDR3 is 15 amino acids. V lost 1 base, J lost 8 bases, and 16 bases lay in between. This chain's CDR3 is CASSLQDGGRHTIYF. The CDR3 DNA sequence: TGCGCCAGCAGCTTGCAGGACGGAGGACGGCACACCATATATTTT.

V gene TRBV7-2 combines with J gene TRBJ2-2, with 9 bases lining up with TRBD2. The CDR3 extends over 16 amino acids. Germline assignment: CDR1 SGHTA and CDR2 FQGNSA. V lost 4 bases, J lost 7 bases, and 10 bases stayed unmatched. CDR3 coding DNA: TGTGCCAGCAGCTCACAGGGACTAGCTTCGGTCGGGGAGCTGTTTTTT. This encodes CASSSQGLASVGELFF.

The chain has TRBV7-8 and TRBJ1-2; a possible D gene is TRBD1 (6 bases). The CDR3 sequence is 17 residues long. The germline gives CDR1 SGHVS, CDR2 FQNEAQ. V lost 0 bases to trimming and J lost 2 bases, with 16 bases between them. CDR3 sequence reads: CASSLAVTGPINYGYTF. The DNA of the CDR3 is TGTGCCAGCAGCTTAGCGGTAACAGGGCCGATCAACTATGGCTACACCTTC.

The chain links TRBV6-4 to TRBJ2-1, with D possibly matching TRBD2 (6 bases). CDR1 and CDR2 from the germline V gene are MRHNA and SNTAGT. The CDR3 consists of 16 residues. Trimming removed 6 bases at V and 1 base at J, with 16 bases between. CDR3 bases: TGTGCCAGCAGCCCCGCGGGGTCGGTTTCCTACAATGAGCAGTTCTTC. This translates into CASSPAGSVSYNEQFF.

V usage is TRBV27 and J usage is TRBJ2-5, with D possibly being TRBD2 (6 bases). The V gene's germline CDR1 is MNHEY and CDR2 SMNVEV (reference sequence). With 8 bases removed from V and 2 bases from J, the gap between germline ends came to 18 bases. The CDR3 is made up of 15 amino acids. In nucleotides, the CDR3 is TGTGCCAGCTCTCCCTACTACGCGGGGCAAGAGACCCAGTACTTC. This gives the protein CASSPYYAGQETQYF.

CDR3: CASSLGRGQPQHF. For the CDR3, the DNA is TGTGCCAGCAGTTTAGGCAGGGGACAGCCCCAGCATTTT. V usage is TRBV5-6 and J usage is TRBJ1-5; maybe TRBD1 (6 bases). CDR1 is SGHDT, CDR2 YYEEEE, per germline. V lost 5 bases and J 7 bases, leaving 13 bases between the germline ends. The CDR3 loop spans 13 amino acids.

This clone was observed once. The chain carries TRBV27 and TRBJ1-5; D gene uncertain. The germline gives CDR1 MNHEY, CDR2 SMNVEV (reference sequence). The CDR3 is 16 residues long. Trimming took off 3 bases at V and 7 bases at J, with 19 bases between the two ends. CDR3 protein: CASSFRGRVGGQPQHF. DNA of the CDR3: TGTGCCAGCAGTTTTCGGGGTAGGGTGGGAGGACAGCCCCAGCATTTT.

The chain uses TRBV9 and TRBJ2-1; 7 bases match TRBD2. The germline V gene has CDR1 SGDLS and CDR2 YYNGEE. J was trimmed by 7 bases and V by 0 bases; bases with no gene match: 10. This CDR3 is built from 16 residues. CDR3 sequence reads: CASSVDGGRRGNEQFF. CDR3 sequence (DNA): TGTGCCAGCAGCGTAGACGGTGGGAGGCGGGGGAATGAGCAGTTCTTC.

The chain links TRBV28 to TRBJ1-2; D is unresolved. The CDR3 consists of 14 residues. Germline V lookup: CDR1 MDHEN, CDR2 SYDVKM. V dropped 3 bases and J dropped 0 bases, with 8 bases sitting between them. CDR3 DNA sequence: TGTGCCAGCAGTTTTTCCACAGCTAACTATGGCTACACCTTC. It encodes CASSFSTANYGYTF.

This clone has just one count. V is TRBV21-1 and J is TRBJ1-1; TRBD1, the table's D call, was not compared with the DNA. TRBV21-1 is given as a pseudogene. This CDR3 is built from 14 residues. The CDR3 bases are TGTGCCAGCAGCAAAGGGGGCAGGGACACTGAAGCTTTCTTT. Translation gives CASSKGGRDTEAFF.

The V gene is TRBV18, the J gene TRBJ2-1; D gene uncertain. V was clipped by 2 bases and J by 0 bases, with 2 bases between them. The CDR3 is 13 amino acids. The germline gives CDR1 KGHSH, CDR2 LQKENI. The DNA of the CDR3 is TGTGCCAGCTCACCAGACTCCTACAATGAGCAGTTCTTC. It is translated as CASSPDSYNEQFF.

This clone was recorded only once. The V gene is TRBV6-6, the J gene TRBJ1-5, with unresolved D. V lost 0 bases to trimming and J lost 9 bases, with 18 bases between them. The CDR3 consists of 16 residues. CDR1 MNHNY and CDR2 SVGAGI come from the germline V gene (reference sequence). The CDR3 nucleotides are TGTGCCAGCAGTTACTCGGTTCCGTGGTCTACTCCGCCCCAGCATTTT. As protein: CASSYSVPWSTPPQHF.

This CDR3 is CASSLVAREETQYF. CDR3 coding DNA: TGTGCCAGCAGCTTAGTAGCAAGGGAAGAGACCCAGTACTTC. The rearrangement uses TRBV11-2 and TRBJ2-5; D is uncertain. This CDR3 contains 14 residues. V was cut by 1 base and J by 3 bases, with 9 bases left in between. CDR1 and CDR2 from the germline V gene are SGHAT and FQNNGV.

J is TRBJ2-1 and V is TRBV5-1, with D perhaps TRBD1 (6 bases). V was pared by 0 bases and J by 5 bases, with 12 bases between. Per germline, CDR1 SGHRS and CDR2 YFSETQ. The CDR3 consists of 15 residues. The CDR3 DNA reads TGCGCCAGCAGCTTGGGGGACACTACCAACAATGAGCAGTTCTTC. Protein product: CASSLGDTTNNEQFF.

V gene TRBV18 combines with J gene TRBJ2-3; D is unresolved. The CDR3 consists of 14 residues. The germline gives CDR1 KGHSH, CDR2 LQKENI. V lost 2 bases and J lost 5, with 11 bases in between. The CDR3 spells CASSPTYRLDTQYF. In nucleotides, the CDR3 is TGTGCCAGCTCACCAACTTACAGACTAGATACGCAGTATTTT.